This T cell receptor beta chain was sequenced during a study of CD8 T cells in Susac syndrome. V was clipped by 3 bases and J by 5 bases, with 8 bases between them. CDR3 length: 13 residues. RNA amounts of roughly 0.45 to 1 ug underwent reverse transcription with random hexamers. From the immunoSEQ multiplex PCR reads, TCRdb called clonotypes with MiXCR, one entry per CDR3 protein. The table records a few hundred thousand distinct CDR3 sequences, roughly 93% of them present only once. The TCR was taken from a human donor with multiple sclerosis. Input material: CD4+ T cells from PBMCs. The V call is TRBV12-3 or TRBV12-4, the J call TRBJ1-5; no firm D call. The CDR3 bases are TGTGCCAGCAGTTTTGCCGGCTATCAGCCCCAGCATTTT. Its protein is CASSFAGYQPQHF.